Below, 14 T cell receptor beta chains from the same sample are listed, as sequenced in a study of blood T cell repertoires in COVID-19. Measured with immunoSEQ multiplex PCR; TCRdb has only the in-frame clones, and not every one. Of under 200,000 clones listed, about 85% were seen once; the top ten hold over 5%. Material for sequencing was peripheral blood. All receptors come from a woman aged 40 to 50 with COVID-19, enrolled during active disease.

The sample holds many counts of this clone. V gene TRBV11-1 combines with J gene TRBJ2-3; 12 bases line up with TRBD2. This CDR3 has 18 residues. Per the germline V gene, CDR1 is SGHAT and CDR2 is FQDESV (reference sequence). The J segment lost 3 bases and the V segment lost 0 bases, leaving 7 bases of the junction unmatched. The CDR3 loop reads CASSLAMTSGGHTDTQYF. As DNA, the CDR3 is TGTGCCAGCAGCTTAGCGATGACTAGCGGGGGCCATACAGATACGCAGTATTTT.

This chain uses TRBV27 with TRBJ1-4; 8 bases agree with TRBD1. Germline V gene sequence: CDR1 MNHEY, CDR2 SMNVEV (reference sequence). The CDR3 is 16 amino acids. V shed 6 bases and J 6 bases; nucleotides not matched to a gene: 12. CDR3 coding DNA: TGTGCCAGCAGCTCAACGTCGACAGGGGCCTATGAAAAACTGTTTTTT. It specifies CASSSTSTGAYEKLFF.

The DNA for the CDR3 is TGTGCCAGTAGTACCGGGACAAGTAATGAAAAACTGTTTTTT. As protein: CASSTGTSNEKLFF. The gene calls are TRBV19 and TRBJ1-4; tentative D call: TRBD1 (6 bases). The CDR3 totals 14 residues. Germline-derived CDR1 and CDR2 are LNHDA and SQIVND (reference sequence). The germline V and J ends were trimmed by 4 bases and 4 bases, with 10 bases remaining between them.

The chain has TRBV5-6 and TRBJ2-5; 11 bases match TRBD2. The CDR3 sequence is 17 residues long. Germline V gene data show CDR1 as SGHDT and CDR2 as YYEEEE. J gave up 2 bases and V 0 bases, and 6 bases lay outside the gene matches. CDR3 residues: CASSLVLSGGGQETQYF. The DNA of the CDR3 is TGTGCCAGCAGCTTGGTTCTTAGCGGGGGGGGTCAAGAGACCCAGTACTTC.

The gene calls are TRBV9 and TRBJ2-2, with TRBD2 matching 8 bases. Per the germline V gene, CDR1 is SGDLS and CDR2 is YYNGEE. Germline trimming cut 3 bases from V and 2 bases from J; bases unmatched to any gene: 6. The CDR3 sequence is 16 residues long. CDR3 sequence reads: CASSARGGDNTGELFF. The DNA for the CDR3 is TGTGCCAGCAGCGCCCGGGGGGGGGACAACACCGGGGAGCTGTTTTTT.

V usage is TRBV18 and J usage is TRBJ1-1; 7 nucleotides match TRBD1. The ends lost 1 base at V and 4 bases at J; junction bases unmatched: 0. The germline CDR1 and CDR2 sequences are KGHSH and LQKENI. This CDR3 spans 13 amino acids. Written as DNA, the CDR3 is TGTGCCAGCTCACCACAGGGGGCCACTGAAGCTTTCTTT. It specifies CASSPQGATEAFF. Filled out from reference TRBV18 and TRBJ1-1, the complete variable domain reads NAGVMQNPRHLVRRRGQEARLRCSPMKGHSHVYWYRQLPEEGLKFMVYLQKENIIDESGMPKERFSAEFPKEGPSILRIQQVVRGDSAAYFCASSPQGATEAFFGQGTRLTVV.

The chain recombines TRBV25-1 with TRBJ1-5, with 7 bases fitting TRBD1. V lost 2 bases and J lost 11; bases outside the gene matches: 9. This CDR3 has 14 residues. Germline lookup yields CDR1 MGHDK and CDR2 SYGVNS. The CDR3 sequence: CASSEPGQSGSQHF. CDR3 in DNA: TGTGCCAGCAGTGAACCGGGACAGTCAGGGTCCCAGCATTTT. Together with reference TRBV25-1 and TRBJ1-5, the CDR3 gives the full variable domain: EADIYQTPRYLVIGTGKKITLECSQTMGHDKMYWYQQDPGMELHLIHYSYGVNSTEKGDLSSESTVSRIRTEHFPLTLESARPSHTSQYLCASSEPGQSGSQHFGDGTRLSIL.

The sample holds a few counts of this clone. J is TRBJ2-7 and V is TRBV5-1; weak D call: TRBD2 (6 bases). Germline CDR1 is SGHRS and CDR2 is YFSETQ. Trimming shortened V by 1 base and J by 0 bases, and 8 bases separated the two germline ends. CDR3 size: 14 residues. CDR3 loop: CASSLQGGSYEQYF. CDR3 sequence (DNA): TGCGCCAGCAGCTTGCAGGGAGGCTCCTACGAGCAGTACTTC.

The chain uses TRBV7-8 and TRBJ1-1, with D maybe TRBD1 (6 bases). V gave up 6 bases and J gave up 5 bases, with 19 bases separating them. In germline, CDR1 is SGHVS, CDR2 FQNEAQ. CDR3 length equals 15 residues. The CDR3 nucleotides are TGTGCCAGCAGACCAGGGGCCGTCGCTGGGACTGAAGCTTTCTTT. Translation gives CASRPGAVAGTEAFF.

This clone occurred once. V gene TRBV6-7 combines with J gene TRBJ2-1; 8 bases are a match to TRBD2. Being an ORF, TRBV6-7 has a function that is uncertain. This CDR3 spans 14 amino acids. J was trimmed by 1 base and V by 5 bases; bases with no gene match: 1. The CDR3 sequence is CASSTSGSYNEQFF. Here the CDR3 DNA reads TGTGCCAGCAGTACTAGCGGATCCTACAATGAGCAGTTCTTC.

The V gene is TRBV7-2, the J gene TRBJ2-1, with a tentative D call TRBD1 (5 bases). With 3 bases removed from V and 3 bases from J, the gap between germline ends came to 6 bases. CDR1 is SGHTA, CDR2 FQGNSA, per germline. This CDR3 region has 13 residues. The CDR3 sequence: CASSLTDYNEQFF. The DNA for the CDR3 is TGTGCCAGCAGCTTGACAGACTACAATGAGCAGTTCTTC. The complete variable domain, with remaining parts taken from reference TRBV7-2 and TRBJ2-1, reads GAGVSQSPSNKVTEKGKDVELRCDPISGHTALYWYRQSLGQGLEFLIYFQGNSAPDKSGLPSDRFSAERTGGSVSTLTIQRTQQEDSAVYLCASSLTDYNEQFFGPGTRLTVL.

DNA for the CDR3: TGTGCCAGTAGTATCCGGAGCTCTGGAAACACCATATATTTT. Translation: CASSIRSSGNTIYF. The chain joins TRBV19 to TRBJ1-3; D gene ambiguous. Trimming left V 3 bases short and J 0 bases short, with 6 bases between. Germline V gives CDR1 LNHDA, CDR2 SQIVND (reference sequence). The CDR3 loop spans 14 amino acids.

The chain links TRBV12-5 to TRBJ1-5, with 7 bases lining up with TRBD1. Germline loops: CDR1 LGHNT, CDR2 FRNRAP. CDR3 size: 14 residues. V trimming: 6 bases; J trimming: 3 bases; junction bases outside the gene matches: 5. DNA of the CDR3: TGTGCTAGTGGCTGGGACAGCGTCAATCAGCCCCAGCATTTT. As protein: CASGWDSVNQPQHF.

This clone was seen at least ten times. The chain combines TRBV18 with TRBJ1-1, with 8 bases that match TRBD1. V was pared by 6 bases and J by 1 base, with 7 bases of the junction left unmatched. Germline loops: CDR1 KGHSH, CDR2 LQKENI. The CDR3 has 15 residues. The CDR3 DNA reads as TGTGCCAGCTCCCTCACAGGGGGAAAGAACACTGAAGCTTTCTTT. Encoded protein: CASSLTGGKNTEAFF.